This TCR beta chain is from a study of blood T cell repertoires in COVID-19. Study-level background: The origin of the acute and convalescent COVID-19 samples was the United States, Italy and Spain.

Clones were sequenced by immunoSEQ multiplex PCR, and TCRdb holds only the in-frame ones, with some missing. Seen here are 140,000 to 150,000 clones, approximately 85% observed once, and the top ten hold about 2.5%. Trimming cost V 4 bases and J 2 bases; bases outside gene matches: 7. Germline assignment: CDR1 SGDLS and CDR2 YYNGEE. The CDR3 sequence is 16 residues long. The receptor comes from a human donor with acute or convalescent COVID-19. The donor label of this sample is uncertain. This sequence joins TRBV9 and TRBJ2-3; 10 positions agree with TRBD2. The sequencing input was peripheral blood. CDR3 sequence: CASSIIAGGITDTQYF. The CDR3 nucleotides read TGTGCCAGCAGCATAATAGCGGGGGGAATCACAGATACGCAGTATTTT.